This TCR beta chain was sequenced during a study of T cell responses to AZD1222 COVID-19 vaccine. This CDR3 spans 15 amino acids. Germline CDR1 MGHRA, CDR2 YSYEKL. J lost 5 bases, V lost 3 bases, and 7 bases had no gene match. Here immunoSEQ multiplex PCR was the method, and the copy in TCRdb shows in-frame clones only, minus some. The table records about 130,000 clones, 70% to 90% of them present only once. This clone was seen just once. This clonotype was sampled from an adult in good health. Specimen: peripheral blood, collected on day 0 of AZD1222 vaccination. This chain links TRBV4-1 with TRBJ1-1; TRBD1 matches at 9 bases. The CDR3: CASSHRTGVDTEAFF. DNA of the CDR3: TGCGCCAGCAGCCACCGGACAGGGGTGGATACTGAAGCTTTCTTT.